Included here is one TCR beta chain sequence, with context. Participants were placed into cohorts based on the clinical history they reported. Each recovered donor of Cohort 3 presented with two negative PCRs, clearance, or symptom resolution. This sample was included in a study of blood T cell repertoires in COVID-19. Study at large: Nucleic acid was either cDNA or gDNA, and it came from T cells, B-cell-depleted T cells, or PBMCs.

TCRdb keeps only in-frame clones here, not all; method: immunoSEQ multiplex PCR. The sample consists of a few hundred thousand clones, about 90% of them appearing once. This CDR3 has 14 residues. The J gene is TRBJ1-2, the V gene TRBV1. TRBV1 is labeled a pseudogene. Sequencing was done on a sample of PBMCs or T cells enriched from blood (not recorded which). The receptor was derived from a woman in her thirties who had recovered from COVID-19. CDR3 region: CTSQRPKTGEGYTF. The CDR3 DNA reads TGCACCAGCCAGCGTCCAAAAACGGGAGAGGGCTACACCTTC.